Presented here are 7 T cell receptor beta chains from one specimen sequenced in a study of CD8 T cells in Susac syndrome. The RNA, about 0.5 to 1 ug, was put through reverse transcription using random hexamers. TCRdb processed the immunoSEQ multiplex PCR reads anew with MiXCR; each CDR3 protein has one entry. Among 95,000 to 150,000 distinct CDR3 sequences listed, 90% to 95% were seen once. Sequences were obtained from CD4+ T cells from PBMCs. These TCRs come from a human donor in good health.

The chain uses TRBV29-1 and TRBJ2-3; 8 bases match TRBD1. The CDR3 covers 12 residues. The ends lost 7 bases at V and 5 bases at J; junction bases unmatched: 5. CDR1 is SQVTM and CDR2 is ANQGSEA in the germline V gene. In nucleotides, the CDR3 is TGCAGCGAAGAACAGGGGGGAGATACGCAGTATTTT. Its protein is CSEEQGGDTQYF.

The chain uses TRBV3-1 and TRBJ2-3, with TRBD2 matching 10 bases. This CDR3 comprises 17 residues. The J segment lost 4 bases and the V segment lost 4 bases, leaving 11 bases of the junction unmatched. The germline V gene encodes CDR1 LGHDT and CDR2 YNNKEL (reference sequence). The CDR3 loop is CASSPRVVAGGADTQYF. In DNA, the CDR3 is TGTGCCAGCAGCCCAAGGGTGGTAGCGGGAGGCGCAGATACGCAGTATTTT.

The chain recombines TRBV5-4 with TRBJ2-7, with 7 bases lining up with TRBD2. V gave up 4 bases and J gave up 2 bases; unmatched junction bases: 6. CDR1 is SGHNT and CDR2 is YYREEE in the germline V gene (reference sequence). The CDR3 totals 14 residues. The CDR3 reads CASSKEAGTYEQYF. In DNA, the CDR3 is TGTGCCAGCAGCAAAGAAGCGGGAACCTACGAGCAGTACTTC. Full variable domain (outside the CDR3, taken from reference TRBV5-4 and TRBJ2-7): ETGVTQSPTHLIKTRGQQVTLRCSSQSGHNTVSWYQQALGQGPQFIFQYYREEENGRGNFPPRFSGLQFPNYSSELNVNALELDDSALYLCASSKEAGTYEQYFGPGTRLTVT.

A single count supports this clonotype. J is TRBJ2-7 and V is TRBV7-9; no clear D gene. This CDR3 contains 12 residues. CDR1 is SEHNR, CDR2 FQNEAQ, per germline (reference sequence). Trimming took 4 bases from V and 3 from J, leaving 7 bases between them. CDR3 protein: CASSSRFYEQYF. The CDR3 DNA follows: TGTGCCAGCAGCTCCCGGTTCTACGAGCAGTACTTC. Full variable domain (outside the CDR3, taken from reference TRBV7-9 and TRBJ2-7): DTGVSQNPRHKITKRGQNVTFRCDPISEHNRLYWYRQTLGQGPEFLTYFQNEAQLEKSRLLSDRFSAERPKGSFSTLEIQRTEQGDSAMYLCASSSRFYEQYFGPGTRLTVT.

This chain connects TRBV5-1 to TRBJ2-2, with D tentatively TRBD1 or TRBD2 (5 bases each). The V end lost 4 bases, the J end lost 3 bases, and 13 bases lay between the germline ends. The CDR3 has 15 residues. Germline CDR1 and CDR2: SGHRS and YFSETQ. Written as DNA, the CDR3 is TGCGCCAGCAGCCCTCGGGGCAGGGACACCGGGGAGCTGTTTTTT. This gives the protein CASSPRGRDTGELFF.

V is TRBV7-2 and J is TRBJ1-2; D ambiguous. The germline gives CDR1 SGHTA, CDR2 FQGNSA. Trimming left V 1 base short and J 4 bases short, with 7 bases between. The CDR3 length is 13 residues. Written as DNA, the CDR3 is TGTGCCAGCAGCTTAGAGAGCTTCTATGGCTACACCTTC. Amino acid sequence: CASSLESFYGYTF.

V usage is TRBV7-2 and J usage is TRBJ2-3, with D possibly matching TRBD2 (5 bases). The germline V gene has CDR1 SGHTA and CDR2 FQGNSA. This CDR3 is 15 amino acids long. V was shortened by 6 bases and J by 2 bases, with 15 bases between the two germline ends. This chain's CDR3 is CASSPLGEFTDTQYF. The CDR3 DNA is TGTGCCAGCAGTCCCCTGGGAGAGTTCACAGATACGCAGTATTTT.